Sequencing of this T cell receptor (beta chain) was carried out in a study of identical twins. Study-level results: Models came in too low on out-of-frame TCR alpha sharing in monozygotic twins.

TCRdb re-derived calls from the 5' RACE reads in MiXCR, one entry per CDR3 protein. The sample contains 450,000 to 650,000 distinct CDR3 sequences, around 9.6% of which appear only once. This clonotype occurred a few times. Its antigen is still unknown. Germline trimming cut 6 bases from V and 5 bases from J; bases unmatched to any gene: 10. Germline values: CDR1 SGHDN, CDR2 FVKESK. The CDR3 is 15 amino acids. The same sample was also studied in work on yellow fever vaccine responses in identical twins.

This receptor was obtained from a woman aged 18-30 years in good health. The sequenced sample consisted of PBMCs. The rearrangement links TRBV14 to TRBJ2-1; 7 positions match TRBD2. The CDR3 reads CASRYLSGKNNEQFF. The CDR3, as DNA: TGTGCCAGCAGGTACTTGAGCGGGAAGAACAATGAGCAGTTCTTC.